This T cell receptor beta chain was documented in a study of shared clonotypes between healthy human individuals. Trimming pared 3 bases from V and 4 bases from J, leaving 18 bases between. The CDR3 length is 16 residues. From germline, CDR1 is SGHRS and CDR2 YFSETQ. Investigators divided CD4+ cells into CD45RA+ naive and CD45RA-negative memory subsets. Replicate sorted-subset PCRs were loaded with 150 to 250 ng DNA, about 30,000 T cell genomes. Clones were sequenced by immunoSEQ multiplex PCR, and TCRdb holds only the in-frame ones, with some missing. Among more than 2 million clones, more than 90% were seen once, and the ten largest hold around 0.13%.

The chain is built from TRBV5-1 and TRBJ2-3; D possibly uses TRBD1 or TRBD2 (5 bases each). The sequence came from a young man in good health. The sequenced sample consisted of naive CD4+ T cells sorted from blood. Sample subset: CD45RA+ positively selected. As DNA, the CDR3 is TGCGCCAGCAGCTCCGATCCGGGACGCGGGCCAGATACGCAGTATTTT. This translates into CASSSDPGRGPDTQYF.